This is a list of T cell receptor beta chains from one sample in a study of neoadjuvant anti-PD-1 for oral cavity cancer. This table comes from immunoSEQ multiplex PCR, and its TCRdb copy is limited to in-frame clones, with some not included. The sample records 12,000 or so clones, roughly two thirds being singletons. This material consisted of PBMCs, taken after nivolumab (anti-PD-1) treatment. These TCRs come from a person between 40 and 79 years old with oral cavity squamous cell carcinoma. CDR3s include the opening cysteine and the closing phenylalanine or tryptophan. The D gene is left open where the match is weak. Clone size is stated in some rows and not others, as once, few, many or a class when expanded.

cdr3_aa j_call d_call clone_size v_call
CAWSQSDRGKLFF TRBJ1-4 TRBD1 . TRBV30
CASDPDVNTIYF TRBJ1-3 . . TRBV7-9
CASSLPPAGELFF TRBJ2-2 . . TRBV5-4
CASSRDSQYQPQHF TRBJ1-5 TRBD1 . TRBV4-2
CASSLVRKGNEQFF TRBJ2-1 . . TRBV13
CSVEDIRTSGTSSYNEQFF TRBJ2-1 TRBD2 . TRBV29-1
CSTQGARAFF TRBJ1-1 TRBD1 . TRBV29-1
CASSDRGLREKLFF TRBJ1-4 TRBD1 . TRBV2
CASSPKLAGWGKGTDTQYF TRBJ2-3 TRBD2 . TRBV4-1
CASSFLPLLQGANTAKNIQYF TRBJ2-4 TRBD1 once TRBV5-1
CASSPYIPTNEKLFF TRBJ1-4 . . TRBV7-2
CAWSTGNEQFF TRBJ2-1 . . TRBV30
CASSLGGGHNYGYTF TRBJ1-2 TRBD1 . TRBV5-8
CASTALNSGRDAYEQYF TRBJ2-7 TRBD2 . TRBV2
CAWAPGSLDTIYF TRBJ1-3 . few TRBV30
CASSLGGFSYEQYF TRBJ2-7 . . TRBV7-9
CASSFGVRNSPLHF TRBJ1-6 . few TRBV5-8
CASSESPWGDDERGEQFF TRBJ2-1 . . TRBV10-1
CASGLDLRGREAFF TRBJ1-1 TRBD1 . TRBV12-5
CASTPQRGERGYTF TRBJ1-2 . . TRBV2
CAGQTGGDQPQHF TRBJ1-5 TRBD1 . TRBV28
CASSLATQYNEQFF TRBJ2-1 . . TRBV7-9
CASSPPGTNYGYTF TRBJ1-2 . once TRBV4-2
CASSLTSSSYEQYF TRBJ2-7 . few TRBV5-6
CASNRGGQTNYGYTF TRBJ1-2 TRBD1 . TRBV5-1
CASSSLDSGVEDTQYF TRBJ2-3 TRBD2 . TRBV7-9
CASSLVWGGRSYEQYF TRBJ2-7 . . TRBV5-1
CSNTEAFF TRBJ1-1 . . TRBV20-1
CASSSIGGGPYEQYF TRBJ2-7 TRBD2 . TRBV28
CAWSIPPAGGNQPQHF TRBJ1-5 . . TRBV30
CASSSIAGESSPLHF TRBJ1-6 . few TRBV7-3
CASTPVRAVPSYNEQFF TRBJ2-1 . . TRBV11-2
CASSGKYQETQYF TRBJ2-5 . . TRBV9
CASRRWLDTIRTEAFF TRBJ1-1 . few TRBV21-1
CASSQGRGGVGQPQHF TRBJ1-5 . . TRBV4-1
CASTPQGGNEQFF TRBJ2-1 . . TRBV4-2
CASSQIGAGNNSPLHF TRBJ1-6 . few TRBV4-1
CASSGPTHYGYTF TRBJ1-2 . few TRBV28
CASSLAFGGYEQYF TRBJ2-7 . . TRBV11-2
CASSLIGITKETQYF TRBJ2-5 . . TRBV28
CASSYSTGTGNTIYF TRBJ1-3 . . TRBV6-6
CASSYGTGGFGQPQHF TRBJ1-5 TRBD1 . TRBV5-1
CASRTGLAGHEQYF TRBJ2-7 TRBD2 . TRBV6-5
CASSEVGGASEKLFF TRBJ1-4 . . TRBV25-1
CASRLGQGTNEKLFF TRBJ1-4 TRBD1 . TRBV9
CASSPDRAGVNYGYTF TRBJ1-2 TRBD1 . TRBV7-9
CASSEIGSTGELFF TRBJ2-2 . . TRBV2
CASSPGAGADTEAFF TRBJ1-1 . once TRBV6-5
CASIYGRENTEAFF TRBJ1-1 . . TRBV2
CASRLAENTGELFF TRBJ2-2 TRBD2 . TRBV5-1
CASSLGTGGYGYTF TRBJ1-2 TRBD1 few TRBV13
CASSTYRGRSNNEQFF TRBJ2-1 TRBD1 . TRBV7-8
CASTGQSTNEKLFF TRBJ1-4 . . TRBV2
CASSEIGLPNEQFF TRBJ2-1 . once TRBV10-2
CASSISGTGISWGLDTQYF TRBJ2-3 TRBD1 . TRBV19
CASSPAGGPDTQYF TRBJ2-3 TRBD2 . TRBV7-6